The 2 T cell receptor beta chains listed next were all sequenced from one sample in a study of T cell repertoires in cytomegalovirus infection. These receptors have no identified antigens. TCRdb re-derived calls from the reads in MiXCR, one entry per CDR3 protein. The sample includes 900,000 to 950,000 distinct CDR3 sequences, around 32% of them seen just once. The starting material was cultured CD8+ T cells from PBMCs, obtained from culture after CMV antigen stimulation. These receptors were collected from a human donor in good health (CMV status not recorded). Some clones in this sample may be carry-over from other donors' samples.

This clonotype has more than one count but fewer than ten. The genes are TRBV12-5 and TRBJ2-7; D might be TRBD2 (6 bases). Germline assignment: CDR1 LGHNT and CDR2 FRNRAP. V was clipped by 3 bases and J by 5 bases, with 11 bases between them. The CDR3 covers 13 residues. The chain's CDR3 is CASGFGGIDEQYF. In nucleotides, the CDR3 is TGTGCTAGTGGTTTCGGGGGAATCGACGAGCAGTACTTC.

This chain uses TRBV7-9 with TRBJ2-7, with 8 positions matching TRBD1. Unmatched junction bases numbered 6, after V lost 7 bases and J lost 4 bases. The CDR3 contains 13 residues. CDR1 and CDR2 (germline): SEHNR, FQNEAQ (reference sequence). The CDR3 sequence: CASTSTGGYEQYV. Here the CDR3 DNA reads TGTGCCAGCACCTCCACAGGGGGGTACGAGCAGTACGTC.